These 3 T cell receptor beta chains came from one sample sequenced in a study of Graves' ophthalmopathy and Graves' hyperthyroidism. RNA served as the template for amplifying TCR beta CDR3 regions. Second-round multiplex PCR followed a first-round RT-PCR using HTBI primers. TCRdb passed the multiplex PCR reads through MiXCR, listing each CDR3 protein once. The sample gives around 670,000 distinct CDR3 sequences, approximately 40% of which show up once; 44% is in the top ten. The sequenced sample was peripheral blood. These receptor sequences come from an adult man with Graves' ophthalmopathy.

A few counts support this clonotype. This chain uses TRBV12-3 or TRBV12-4 with TRBJ1-2; D is possibly TRBD1 (5 bases). Deletions cut 2 bases from V and 0 bases from J, with 10 bases between. There are 15 residues in the CDR3. As DNA, the CDR3 is TGTGCCAGCAGTTTACCGACAGAGCCTAACTATGGCTACACCTTC. Translation gives CASSLPTEPNYGYTF.

This clonotype has more than one count but fewer than ten. The V gene is TRBV19, the J gene TRBJ2-5; D remains ambiguous. Germline loops: CDR1 LNHDA, CDR2 SQIVND (reference sequence). The V gene lost 6 bases and the J gene lost 3 bases, with 17 bases spanning the gap. The CDR3 runs 15 residues. CDR3 sequence (DNA): TGTGCCAGTAGCTTTCTCGCAGCGAGGAAAGAGACCCAGTACTTC. It encodes CASSFLAARKETQYF.

As for this clonotype: At one of its ends the junction is not consistent with the germline gene, which may arise from a read error. This chain connects TRBV11-2 to TRBJ2-5; 7 positions match TRBD1. Germline lookup yields CDR1 SGHAT and CDR2 FQNNGV. The CDR3 consists of 16 residues. This chain's CDR3 is CASSQRDSISQGRVSF. DNA for the CDR3: TGTGCCAGCAGCCAAAGGGACAGCATATCCCAAGGCCGTGTGAGCTTC.